A selection of T cell receptor beta chains follows, all from one sample in a study of blood T cell repertoires in COVID-19. TCRdb keeps only in-frame clones here, not all; method: immunoSEQ multiplex PCR. The data show around 26,000 clones, with around 89% seen just once and roughly 2.5% held by the top ten. Sequenced sample: peripheral blood. The receptors originated from a human donor in a cohort sampled during active COVID-19. Both conserved end residues are part of each CDR3.

j_call v_call cdr3_aa
TRBJ2-7 TRBV5-1 CASSLVGGAEQYF
TRBJ2-2 TRBV7-6 CASSPGTLNTGELFF
TRBJ1-3 TRBV4-2 CASSQGSSSFVGSGNTIYF
TRBJ1-1 TRBV5-1 CASTPGGFDTEAFF
TRBJ2-7 TRBV29-1 CSVSTPQGSSYEQYF
TRBJ1-2 TRBV15 CATSEGTALGYTF
TRBJ2-2 TRBV30 CAWRSGGSGELFF
TRBJ2-5 TRBV7-2 CASSLARETQYF
TRBJ1-2 TRBV27 CASSPMSPGQGSYGYTF
TRBJ2-5 TRBV9 CASSPGDRETQYF
TRBJ2-7 TRBV5-8 CASSSTGTGGAYEQYF
TRBJ2-1 TRBV30 CAWSPRAEQFF
TRBJ2-7 TRBV9 CASSVGAQNYEQYF
TRBJ1-4 TRBV10-3 CAISELRPGQGLEKLFF
TRBJ2-6 TRBV5-1 CASSPPGQGAGANVLTF
TRBJ2-2 TRBV29-1 CSAGTSTTGELFF
TRBJ1-2 TRBV5-6 CASTPFLGGQYGYTF
TRBJ1-1 TRBV14 CASSLWGEAFF
TRBJ1-2 TRBV9 CASSAEDRGFSYYGYTF
TRBJ2-1 TRBV7-2 CASSLVAGGPYEQFF
TRBJ1-1 TRBV6-2/TRBV6-3 CASSFPTGILNTEAFF
TRBJ1-3 TRBV6-6 CASSKPGQGGNTIYF
TRBJ1-1 TRBV7-3 CASSSAAGPAFF
TRBJ1-1 TRBV10-3 CAISRGHPDAFF
TRBJ2-4 TRBV7-9 CASSLARDIQYF
TRBJ1-2 TRBV7-3 CASSPGGVDYGYTF
TRBJ2-1 TRBV4-2 CASSHPDGGRAEQFF
TRBJ1-1 TRBV27 CASSFARLAGVWNTEAFF
TRBJ2-2 TRBV9 CASSVVGGRDTGELFF
TRBJ2-1 TRBV12-3/TRBV12-4 CASSLVGGAQFF
TRBJ1-2 TRBV6-5 CASSYSNRGDYGYTF
TRBJ2-1 TRBV5-1 CASGQSYNEQFF
TRBJ1-3 TRBV19 CASSILATELSGNTIYF
TRBJ1-2 TRBV12-3/TRBV12-4 CASSTDRAYGYTF
TRBJ2-2 TRBV19 CASSIGSQVTGELFF
TRBJ1-1 TRBV7-8 CASSLGGGSLRTEAFF
TRBJ1-4 TRBV27 CASSLGTGEKLFF
TRBJ2-7 TRBV6-2/TRBV6-3 CASSPNFGLFYEQYF
TRBJ1-1 TRBV5-5 CASTLDRANTEAFF
TRBJ1-2 TRBV3-1/TRBV3-2 CASSQGVRVNYGYTF
TRBJ2-1 TRBV5-4 CASSLAPGVDSGPYNEQFF
TRBJ2-7 TRBV6-2/TRBV6-3 CASSWGGYEQYF
TRBJ1-1 TRBV5-5 CASSWGQGGTEAFF
TRBJ1-1 TRBV10-3 CAIAGLNTEAFF
TRBJ1-2 TRBV5-1 CASSSGVPRDYGYTF
TRBJ2-5 TRBV12-2 CASRFFEGLETQYF